These T cell receptor beta chains were read from a single sample in a study of PD-L1 blockade in urothelial cancer. The table came from immunoSEQ multiplex PCR; TCRdb's copy has only in-frame clones and leaves some out. This table has about 72,000 clones, around 86% appearing once. The material sequenced was PBMCs, taken around atezolizumab (anti-PD-L1) treatment. These receptors all come from a man between 60 and 70 years old with urothelial cancer. Each CDR3 is given with its conserved first and last residue. D genes are given only for firm matches. Clone size is not always given. Where it is, it says once, few, many or a class for expanded clones.

CDR3	DNA	V	size	J	D
CASSFGGAGQPQHF	TGTGCCAGCAGTTTCGGAGGGGCGGGACAGCCCCAGCATTTT	TRBV7-2	NA	TRBJ1-5	NA
CASSLAGGRVYNEQFF	TGTGCCAGCAGTCTAGCGGGGGGGCGGGTTTACAATGAGCAGTTCTTC	TRBV28	NA	TRBJ2-1	TRBD2
CASSLKAGGSDTQYF	TGTGCCAGCAGCTTAAAAGCGGGGGGGTCAGATACGCAGTATTTT	TRBV7-3	NA	TRBJ2-3	TRBD2
CASSLTGAYEQYF	TGCGCCAGCAGCTTGACAGGGGCCTACGAGCAGTACTTC	TRBV5-1	once	TRBJ2-7	TRBD1
CASSLVSSGANVLTF	TGTGCCAGCAGCTTAGTGAGCTCTGGGGCCAACGTCCTGACTTTC	TRBV11-2	NA	TRBJ2-6	NA
CASSLDGRADSPLHF	TGCGCCAGCAGCTTGGATGGCAGGGCTGATTCACCCCTCCACTTT	TRBV5-1	once	TRBJ1-6	NA
CASRNQGQGNQPQHF	TGTGCCAGCAGAAACCAGGGTCAGGGCAATCAGCCCCAGCATTTT	TRBV6-6	many	TRBJ1-5	NA
CATSTPRPTPEDTQYF	TGTGCCACCAGCACCCCGCGGCCGACCCCGGAAGATACGCAGTATTTT	TRBV15	NA	TRBJ2-3	NA
CASGTGVYNQPQHF	TGTGCCAGCGGGACAGGGGTTTACAATCAGCCCCAGCATTTT	TRBV6-1	NA	TRBJ1-5	TRBD1
CASSRTSLSETQYF	TGTGCCAGCTCCCGGACTAGCCTCTCGGAGACCCAGTACTTC	TRBV18	NA	TRBJ2-5	TRBD2
CASSTGQVNRNTEAFF	TGTGCCAGCAGCACGGGACAGGTGAACCGAAACACTGAAGCTTTCTTT	TRBV5-4	NA	TRBJ1-1	TRBD1
CASSLVSRGIYNEQFF	TGTGCCAGCAGCTTAGTATCCCGGGGGATCTACAATGAGCAGTTCTTC	TRBV7-8	NA	TRBJ2-1	NA
CASSYWSGYTF	TGTGCCAGCAGTTACTGGAGTGGCTACACCTTC	TRBV6-5	NA	TRBJ1-2	NA
CASSATSGVGTDTQYF	TGTGCCAGCAGTGCTACTAGCGGGGTTGGCACAGATACGCAGTATTTT	TRBV6-1	NA	TRBJ2-3	TRBD2
CASSQDLPQPQHF	TGCGCCAGCAGCCAAGATCTACCTCAGCCCCAGCATTTT	TRBV4-1	once	TRBJ1-5	NA
CASSSSRGANEKLFF	TGTGCTAGCAGCTCCTCCAGGGGAGCTAATGAAAAACTGTTTTTT	TRBV7-7	NA	TRBJ1-4	NA
CASSVNSGGAGYEQYF	TGTGCCAGCAGCGTAAATAGCGGGGGGGCGGGTTACGAGCAGTACTTC	TRBV7-2	NA	TRBJ2-7	TRBD2
CASSRGQGETQYF	TGTGCCAGCAGTAGAGGGCAGGGGGAGACCCAGTACTTC	TRBV2	NA	TRBJ2-5	NA
CASRSRVDEQYF	TGTGCCAGCCGGTCCAGGGTTGACGAGCAGTACTTC	TRBV6-5	NA	TRBJ2-7	NA
CASSQDGFGQGEFF	TGCGCCAGCAGCCAAGATGGGTTCGGACAGGGGGAGTTCTTC	TRBV4-1	NA	TRBJ2-1	TRBD1
CSAGTSGYYGYTF	TGCAGCGCTGGGACATCAGGATACTATGGCTACACCTTC	TRBV29-1	NA	TRBJ1-2	NA
CASSLGLGGETQYF	TGTGCCAGCAGCTTAGGATTGGGAGGGGAGACCCAGTACTTC	TRBV7-9	NA	TRBJ2-5	TRBD2
CASSSRLAGVETQYF	TGTGCCAGCAGCTCACGACTAGCGGGGGTGGAGACCCAGTACTTC	TRBV7-6	NA	TRBJ2-5	TRBD2
CASSFTGSSYEQYF	TGTGCCAGCAGTTTTACAGGGAGCTCCTACGAGCAGTACTTC	TRBV27	NA	TRBJ2-7	NA
CAISEGTGSGNTIYF	TGTGCCATCAGTGAGGGGACAGGGTCTGGAAACACCATATATTTT	TRBV10-3	NA	TRBJ1-3	TRBD1
CASSWGGGLATSYNEQFF	TGTGCCAGCAGCTGGGGTGGGGGACTAGCTACCAGCTACAATGAGCAGTTCTTC	TRBV7-3	NA	TRBJ2-1	TRBD2
CASSVGRGAGGAADTQYF	TGTGCCAGCAGCGTAGGTCGTGGAGCGGGGGGTGCGGCAGATACGCAGTATTTT	TRBV9	NA	TRBJ2-3	TRBD2
CASSPPGQGNFNYGYTF	TGTGCCAGCTCACCTCCTGGCCAGGGGAATTTTAACTATGGCTACACCTTC	TRBV18	NA	TRBJ1-2	NA
CAWSYPGGASYNEQFF	TGTGCCTGGAGTTACCCGGGGGGGGCCTCCTACAATGAGCAGTTCTTC	TRBV30	NA	TRBJ2-1	TRBD2
CASSTLGTTYEQYF	TGTGCCAGCAGCACACTCGGGACAACCTACGAGCAGTACTTC	TRBV9	NA	TRBJ2-7	NA
CASSVEPTGYGYTF	TGTGCCAGCAGCGTAGAACCCACAGGCTATGGCTACACCTTC	TRBV9	NA	TRBJ1-2	NA
CASSPRDRGRETQYF	TGTGCCAGCAGCCCACGGGACAGGGGGCGAGAGACCCAGTACTTC	TRBV7-9	NA	TRBJ2-5	TRBD1
CASGGGGFNQPQHF	TGTGCCAGCGGTGGCGGGGGCTTCAATCAGCCCCAGCATTTT	TRBV2	NA	TRBJ1-5	NA
CASSQSNRVYYGYTF	TGCGCCAGCAGCCAGTCAAACAGGGTTTACTATGGCTACACCTTC	TRBV4-1	NA	TRBJ1-2	NA
CASSRGQGAYSPLHF	TGTGCCAGCAGCCGTGGACAGGGGGCGTATTCACCCCTCCACTTT	TRBV6-5	NA	TRBJ1-6	TRBD1
CASSEGPGTSGARQYF	TGTGCCAGCAGTGAAGGACCCGGGACTAGCGGGGCCCGGCAGTACTTC	TRBV6-1	medium-sized	TRBJ2-7	TRBD2
CASSLRRQGNTIYF	TGTGCCAGCAGCTTAAGGAGACAGGGAAACACCATATATTTT	TRBV7-9	NA	TRBJ1-3	NA
CASSLRLLTDTQYF	TGTGCCAGCAGTCTAAGACTCCTTACAGATACGCAGTATTTT	TRBV28	NA	TRBJ2-3	NA
CASSLDLRGNQPQHF	TGTGCCAGCAGTTTAGATTTAAGGGGGAATCAGCCCCAGCATTTT	TRBV28	NA	TRBJ1-5	NA
CASSRDRGLSYGYTF	TGCGCCAGCAGCCGGGACAGGGGGCTAAGCTATGGCTACACCTTC	TRBV4-1	NA	TRBJ1-2	TRBD1
CATLAGETDTQYF	TGTGCCACCCTAGCGGGGGAGACAGATACGCAGTATTTT	TRBV10-3	NA	TRBJ2-3	TRBD2
CASSRGQNEKLFF	TGCGCCAGCAGTCGAGGACAAAATGAAAAACTGTTTTTT	TRBV5-1	NA	TRBJ1-4	NA
CASSRGGGTDTQYF	TGCGCCAGCAGCAGGGGGGGCGGCACAGATACGCAGTATTTT	TRBV5-1	once	TRBJ2-3	NA